These T cell receptor beta chains were read from a single sample in a study of blood T cell repertoires in COVID-19. The data were produced by immunoSEQ multiplex PCR, yet TCRdb's version contains in-frame clones alone and is incomplete. The table records 250,000 to 350,000 clones, around 82% of them present only once. Sequencing was carried out using peripheral blood. These receptors all come from a woman between 45 and 65 years old with acute or convalescent COVID-19. The CDR3 runs from the conserved cysteine through the conserved F or W. D genes are given only for firm matches. Rows give clone size only sometimes, using once, few, many, or a class for an expanded clone.

d_gene	j_gene	abundance	v_gene	CDR3aa	CDR3nt
NA	TRBJ1-1	few	TRBV6-1	CASSEVLGVTEAFF	TGTGCCAGCAGTGAGGTTCTAGGGGTCACTGAAGCTTTCTTT
NA	TRBJ2-7	NA	TRBV9	CASSVGGSYEQYF	TGTGCCAGCAGCGTAGGAGGGTCCTACGAGCAGTACTTC
TRBD1	TRBJ1-1	NA	TRBV29-1	CSVEWSRGFAFF	TGCAGCGTTGAATGGAGCAGGGGGTTCGCTTTCTTT
TRBD2	TRBJ2-5	once	TRBV29-1	CSVSPGLAESQETQYF	TGCAGCGTTTCACCGGGACTAGCGGAGTCCCAAGAGACCCAGTACTTC
TRBD1	TRBJ1-5	NA	TRBV29-1	CSVGQGVSNQPQHF	TGCAGCGTTGGACAGGGGGTTAGCAATCAGCCCCAGCATTTT
TRBD1	TRBJ1-3	NA	TRBV5-1	CASSLMPTGGDSGNTIYF	TGCGCCAGCAGCTTGATGCCGACAGGGGGCGACTCTGGAAACACCATATATTTT
NA	TRBJ1-5	NA	TRBV6-5	CASSSLRYQPQHF	TGTGCCAGCAGTTCTCTGAGGTATCAGCCCCAGCATTTT
NA	TRBJ1-1	NA	TRBV30	CAWSVPRTSMNTEAFF	TGTGCCTGGAGTGTACCCAGGACATCGATGAACACTGAAGCTTTCTTT
NA	TRBJ2-5	NA	TRBV6-5	CASIGRETQYF	TGTGCCAGCATTGGGAGGGAGACCCAGTACTTC
NA	TRBJ2-5	NA	TRBV19	CASSMERRGNQETQYF	TGTGCCAGTAGTATGGAGAGGAGGGGTAACCAAGAGACCCAGTACTTC
TRBD1	TRBJ2-7	NA	TRBV30	CAWSVYDRGHEQYF	TGTGCCTGGAGTGTCTATGACAGGGGGCACGAGCAGTACTTC
TRBD1	TRBJ1-2	NA	TRBV5-4	CASSLVTGTGNYGYTF	TGTGCCAGCAGCTTGGTTACCGGGACAGGGAACTATGGCTACACCTTC
TRBD2	TRBJ2-1	NA	TRBV20-1	CSAAGGDEQFF	TGCAGTGCGGCGGGGGGCGATGAGCAGTTCTTC
NA	TRBJ1-2	NA	TRBV4-2	CASSQDTRIYGYTF	TGTGCCAGCAGCCAAGATACGAGAATCTATGGCTACACCTTC
NA	TRBJ2-1	NA	TRBV6-2/TRBV6-3	CASSYSRVGNEQFF	TGTGCCAGCAGTTACTCCAGGGTTGGCAATGAGCAGTTCTTC
NA	TRBJ2-5	NA	TRBV9	CASSARLSGYQETQYF	TGTGCCAGCAGCGCCCGACTTAGCGGTTACCAAGAGACCCAGTACTTC
NA	TRBJ2-1	NA	TRBV5-1	CASSLAVDNEQFF	TGCGCCAGCAGCTTGGCCGTAGACAATGAGCAGTTCTTC
TRBD1	TRBJ2-4	NA	TRBV12-5	CASGLGQGVDIQYF	TGTGCTAGTGGTTTGGGACAGGGGGTGGACATTCAGTACTTC
TRBD1	TRBJ1-2	NA	TRBV6-5	CASRGTDVAEGYTF	TGTGCCAGCAGAGGGACAGACGTCGCCGAAGGCTACACCTTC
NA	TRBJ1-5	once	TRBV7-2	CASGLFGNQPQHF	TGTGCCAGCGGACTATTCGGTAATCAGCCCCAGCATTTT
TRBD1	TRBJ2-5	NA	TRBV5-4	CASSISQGLQETQYF	TGTGCCAGCAGCATCTCACAGGGGCTACAAGAGACCCAGTACTTC
NA	TRBJ1-2	NA	TRBV5-6	CASSARGGYTF	TGTGCCAGCAGCGCCAGGGGAGGCTACACCTTC
TRBD2	TRBJ2-7	NA	TRBV5-4	CASSLRREISYEQYF	TGTGCCAGCAGCTTGAGGCGGGAGATTTCCTACGAGCAGTACTTC
NA	TRBJ1-5	NA	TRBV19	CASSTQTGASNQPQHF	TGTGCCAGTAGTACCCAGACGGGAGCGAGCAATCAGCCCCAGCATTTT
NA	TRBJ1-3	NA	TRBV9	CASSVGWAAGNTIYF	TGTGCCAGCAGCGTAGGCTGGGCAGCAGGAAACACCATATATTTT
NA	TRBJ1-1	NA	TRBV3-1/TRBV3-2	CASSQGQQNTEAFF	TGTGCCAGCAGCCAAGGACAGCAGAACACTGAAGCTTTCTTT
NA	TRBJ1-1	NA	TRBV6-6	CASSIGAPTEAFF	TGTGCCAGCAGTATAGGGGCTCCCACTGAAGCTTTCTTT
NA	TRBJ2-2	NA	TRBV6-6	CAIGGLANTGELFF	TGTGCCATCGGGGGGCTAGCGAACACCGGGGAGCTGTTTTTT
TRBD2	TRBJ2-1	NA	TRBV6-6	CASSRYSGGSYNEQFF	TGTGCCAGCAGTCGATATAGCGGGGGGTCCTACAATGAGCAGTTCTTC
TRBD2	TRBJ2-5	NA	TRBV2	CASYFLAGEETQYF	TGTGCCAGCTATTTCTTGGCGGGAGAAGAGACCCAGTACTTC
NA	TRBJ2-2	NA	TRBV9	CASSVVIANTGELFF	TGTGCCAGCAGCGTCGTAATAGCGAACACCGGGGAGCTGTTTTTT
NA	TRBJ1-2	NA	TRBV5-1	CASSLEVWGSAGYTF	TGCGCCAGCAGCTTGGAAGTTTGGGGCTCGGCTGGCTACACCTTC
TRBD2	TRBJ2-3	NA	TRBV5-4	CASSTVLAGAGTDTQYF	TGTGCCAGCAGCACTGTGTTAGCGGGAGCAGGAACAGATACGCAGTATTTT
NA	TRBJ1-3	NA	TRBV3-1/TRBV3-2	CASSHAQEGNTIYF	TGTGCCAGCAGCCACGCTCAGGAAGGAAACACCATATATTTT
TRBD2	TRBJ2-1	NA	TRBV27	CASSSTSGTNEQFF	TGTGCCAGCAGTTCTACTAGCGGTACCAATGAGCAGTTCTTC
TRBD1	TRBJ2-5	NA	TRBV5-1	CASSITPGQGETQYF	TGCGCCAGCAGCATAACCCCGGGACAGGGAGAGACCCAGTACTTC
NA	TRBJ1-3	NA	TRBV21-1	CASSNAGNSGNTIYF	TGTGCCAGCAGCAACGCAGGGAATTCTGGAAACACCATATATTTT
NA	TRBJ2-3	NA	TRBV5-4	CASSLGGSTDTQYF	TGTGCCAGCAGCTTGGGCGGCAGCACAGATACGCAGTATTTT
NA	TRBJ2-1	once	TRBV11-2	CASSFPDSNEQFF	TGTGCCAGCAGCTTTCCGGACTCCAATGAGCAGTTCTTC
NA	TRBJ1-6	NA	TRBV3-1/TRBV3-2	CASGPLNSPLHF	TGTGCCAGCGGGCCTCTTAATTCACCCCTCCACTTT
NA	TRBJ1-2	few	TRBV4-1	CASSQGQSTRSGYTF	TGCGCCAGCAGCCAAGGACAGTCCACGCGCTCTGGCTACACCTTC
NA	TRBJ1-1	NA	TRBV5-1	CASSRGQGGTEAFF	TGCGCCAGCAGCAGAGGACAAGGGGGCACTGAAGCTTTCTTT